A single sample gave rise to the 7 T cell receptor beta chains below, sequenced in a study of molecular identifiers for immune sequencing clone quantification. TCRdb re-called the PCR reads through MiXCR, storing one row per CDR3 protein. The data show roughly 630,000 distinct CDR3 sequences, 25% seen once. The material sequenced was naive CD8+ T cells from blood, with Jurkat cell RNA spiked in. Subset reported: FACS-sorted CD8+CD4-CCR7+CD45RA+ naive T cells. The source is a human donor in good health. Some libraries in this study had Jurkat cell RNA spiked in.

With regard to this clonotype: At one of its ends the junction is not consistent with the germline gene, which may arise from a read error. In nucleotides, the CDR3 is TGTGCCAGCAACTCGGCCCTCACAGTTACGCAGTATTTT. It specifies CASNSALTVTQYF. The chain recombines TRBV7-9 with TRBJ2-3; D is undetermined. CDR3 length: 13 residues. Germline V gene data show CDR1 as SEHNR and CDR2 as FQNEAQ (reference sequence).

The CDR3: CASSLTGYNEQFF. CDR3 DNA sequence: TGTGCCAGCAGCTTGACAGGTTACAATGAGCAGTTCTTC. This chain links TRBV7-2 with TRBJ2-1, with a possible D match to TRBD1 (6 bases). V was cut by 3 bases and J by 4 bases, with 7 bases left in between. The CDR3 spans 13 residues. CDR1 SGHTA and CDR2 FQGNSA come from the germline V gene.

This clonotype came up many times. Mismatch with germline at one junction end may stem from a read error. The V gene is TRBV25-1, the J gene TRBJ1-1; TRBD1 might be the D (5 bases). This CDR3 is built from 12 residues. Germline CDR1 is MGHDK and CDR2 is SYGVNS. CDR3 residues: CSSSAGDTEAFF. The DNA for the CDR3 is TGTTCCAGCAGTGCGGGGGACACTGAAGCTTTCTTT.

This clonotype was seen a few times. V gene TRBV20-1 combines with J gene TRBJ2-6; 14 positions agree with TRBD2. Per the germline V gene, CDR1 is DFQATT and CDR2 is SNEGSKA (reference sequence). J was trimmed by 2 bases and V by 0 bases; bases with no gene match: 12. The CDR3 has 21 residues. CDR3 residues: CSARDLLEGTSGRTGANVLTF. CDR3 sequence (DNA): TGCAGTGCTAGAGATCTCCTAGAAGGGACTAGCGGGAGAACTGGGGCCAACGTCCTGACTTTC.

This clonotype was counted ten times or more. V is TRBV9 and J is TRBJ1-1, with no clear D. The germline CDR1 and CDR2 sequences are SGDLS and YYNGEE. V lost 0 bases, J lost 4 bases, and 7 bases lay in between. This CDR3 contains 13 residues. The chain's CDR3 is CASSVGRATEAFF. The DNA for the CDR3 is TGTGCCAGCAGCGTAGGGAGGGCCACTGAAGCTTTCTTT.

This clonotype was counted between two and nine times. CDR3 region: CASSQGRHQPQHF. CDR3 in DNA: TGTGCCAGCAGTCAGGGCCGACATCAGCCCCAGCATTTT. The J gene is TRBJ1-5, the V gene TRBV27; D possibly corresponds to TRBD1 (5 bases). Germline CDR1 is MNHEY and CDR2 is SMNVEV (reference sequence). V was cut by 5 bases and J by 5 bases, with 10 bases left in between. This CDR3 spans 13 amino acids.

About this clonotype: A read error may account for a junction end that differs from germline. This sequence joins TRBV5-1 and TRBJ2-3; D is unresolved. This CDR3 comprises 14 residues. CDR1 SGHRS and CDR2 YFSETQ come from the germline V gene. The CDR3 DNA is TGCGCCAGCAGCTTGGAACTTAGCATAGATACGCAGTATTTT. It translates to CASSLELSIDTQYF.